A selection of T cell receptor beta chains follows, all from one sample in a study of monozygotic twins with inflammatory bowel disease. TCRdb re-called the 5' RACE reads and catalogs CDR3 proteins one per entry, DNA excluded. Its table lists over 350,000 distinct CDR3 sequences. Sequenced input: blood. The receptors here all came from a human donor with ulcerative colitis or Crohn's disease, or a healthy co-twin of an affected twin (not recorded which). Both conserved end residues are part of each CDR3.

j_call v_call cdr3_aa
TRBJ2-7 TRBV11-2 CASSFLVNEQYF
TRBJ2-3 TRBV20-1 CSARDPRGSDTQYF
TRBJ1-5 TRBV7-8 CASSLAVRYKGSNQPQHF
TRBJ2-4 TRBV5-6 CASSLERGQKNIQYF
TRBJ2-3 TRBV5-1 CASSIGGVTDTQYF
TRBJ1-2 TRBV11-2 CASSSSPAWTEANYGYTF
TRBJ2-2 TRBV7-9 CASSLGHSNTGELFF
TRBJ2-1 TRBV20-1 CSAQPARGASSNEQFF
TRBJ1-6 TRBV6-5 CASSYSAIPGQGNSPLHF
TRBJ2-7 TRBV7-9 CASSLALGQWSYEQYF
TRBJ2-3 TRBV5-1 CASSSPEGRTSTDTQYF
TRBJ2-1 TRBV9 CASSGTTSGQFF
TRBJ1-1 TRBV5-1 CASSLSSTNTEAFF
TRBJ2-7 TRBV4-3 CASSQDPTLYEQYF
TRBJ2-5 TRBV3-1 CASSQDPYLGLTLQETQYF
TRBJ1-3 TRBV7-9 CASSSGTARFGNTIYF
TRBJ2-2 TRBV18 CASSPFTGELFF
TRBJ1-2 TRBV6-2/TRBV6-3 CATKTGGYGYTF
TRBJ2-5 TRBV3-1 CASSQDLNRGVQETQYF
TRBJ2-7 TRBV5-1 CASRVGQNSYEQYF
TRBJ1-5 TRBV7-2 CASIAGTGSRGNQPQHF
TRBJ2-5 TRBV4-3 CASSQEVGGWGDQETQYF
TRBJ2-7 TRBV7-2 CASSSVGEQYF
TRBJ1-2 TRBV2 CASSDSAGKDYGYTF
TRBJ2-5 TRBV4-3 CASSHTRGGKETQYF
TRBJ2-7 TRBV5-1 CASSLRAGTSMATYEQYF
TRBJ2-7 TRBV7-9 CASSRTRNEQYF
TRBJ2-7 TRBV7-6 CASSLQPAYEQYF
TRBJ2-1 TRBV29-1 CSVDSQVFRNEQFF
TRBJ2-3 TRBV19 CASSIIAGDADTQYF
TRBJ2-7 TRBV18 CASSPLSGTAAYEQYF
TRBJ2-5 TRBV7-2 CASTPRDRREETQYF
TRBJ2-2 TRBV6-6 CASSYSIDTGELFF
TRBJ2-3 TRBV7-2 CASSQLGPASTDTQYF
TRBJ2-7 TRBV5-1 CASSGPTVSYEQYF
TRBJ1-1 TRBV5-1 CASSLNGVASNTEAFF
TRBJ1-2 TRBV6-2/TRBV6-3 CASTKHGQRDTFYGYTF